These T cell receptor beta chains were read from a single sample in a study of blood T cell repertoires in COVID-19. Data came from immunoSEQ multiplex PCR; TCRdb stores just in-frame clones and leaves some out. Of about 190,000 clones in the sample, about four fifths were seen once. Source material: PBMCs or T cells enriched from blood (not recorded which). Source of these receptors: a woman in her thirties who had recovered from COVID-19. Each CDR3 is given with its conserved first and last residue. Each record gives: D gene, clone size, J gene, V gene, CDR3 DNA, CDR3 protein. D genes are given only for firm matches. Only part of the rows carry a size: once, few, many, or a class if the clone is expanded.

d_call: .
clone_size: .
j_call: TRBJ1-1
v_call: TRBV27
cdr3_nt: TGTGCCAGCAGTTTAAGATCAGGGTTTATGAACACTGAAGCTTTCTTT
cdr3_aa: CASSLRSGFMNTEAFF

d_call: .
clone_size: .
j_call: TRBJ2-1
v_call: TRBV24-1
cdr3_nt: TGTGCCACCAGTGAGCCAGGAAGCTTTGGTGAGCAGTTCTTC
cdr3_aa: CATSEPGSFGEQFF

d_call: .
clone_size: .
j_call: TRBJ1-6
v_call: TRBV4-1
cdr3_nt: TGCGCCAGCAGCCAGGGGGCCCGGGCAGGGGATTACTCACCCCTCCACTTT
cdr3_aa: CASSQGARAGDYSPLHF

d_call: .
clone_size: .
j_call: TRBJ1-5
v_call: TRBV2
cdr3_nt: TGTGCCAGCAGTGCGACAGGTAGCAATCAGCCCCAGCATTTT
cdr3_aa: CASSATGSNQPQHF

d_call: TRBD2
clone_size: .
j_call: TRBJ2-7
v_call: TRBV11-3
cdr3_nt: TGTGCCAGCAGCTTAGGGCGCGGGAGTACCGAGCAGTACTTC
cdr3_aa: CASSLGRGSTEQYF

d_call: .
clone_size: once
j_call: TRBJ2-1
v_call: TRBV20-1
cdr3_nt: TGCAGTGCTACTGACGGTCTCAGGGAGCAGTTCTTC
cdr3_aa: CSATDGLREQFF

d_call: TRBD1
clone_size: .
j_call: TRBJ1-1
v_call: TRBV28
cdr3_nt: TGTGCCAGCGGGACCGGGACAGGGCTGAACACTGAAGCTTTCTTT
cdr3_aa: CASGTGTGLNTEAFF

d_call: .
clone_size: .
j_call: TRBJ2-7
v_call: TRBV7-8
cdr3_nt: TGTGCCAGCAGCCCGGACAACTACGAGCAGTACTTC
cdr3_aa: CASSPDNYEQYF

d_call: .
clone_size: .
j_call: TRBJ1-1
v_call: TRBV7-9
cdr3_nt: TGTGCCAGCAGCTTAGGGGCAGACATAGAAGCTTTCTTT
cdr3_aa: CASSLGADIEAFF

d_call: TRBD1
clone_size: .
j_call: TRBJ2-2
v_call: TRBV27
cdr3_nt: TGTGCCAGCAGTTCCCCCAGCCGACAGGGGTGGGGCACCGGGGAGCTGTTTTTT
cdr3_aa: CASSSPSRQGWGTGELFF

d_call: TRBD1
clone_size: .
j_call: TRBJ1-1
v_call: TRBV28
cdr3_nt: TGTGCCAGCAGCCTTCGTGGGACAGGGAAAAAAGCTTTCTTT
cdr3_aa: CASSLRGTGKKAFF

d_call: TRBD1
clone_size: .
j_call: TRBJ1-4
v_call: TRBV28
cdr3_nt: TGTGCCAGCAGTTCCCCCGGACAGGGGAAGTTTTTT
cdr3_aa: CASSSPGQGKFF

d_call: TRBD2
clone_size: .
j_call: TRBJ2-7
v_call: TRBV12-3/TRBV12-4
cdr3_nt: TGTGCCAGCAGTTTGTTTGCGGGAGACGAGCAGTACTTC
cdr3_aa: CASSLFAGDEQYF

d_call: TRBD1
clone_size: .
j_call: TRBJ1-2
v_call: TRBV15
cdr3_nt: TGTGCCACCAGCCGCCGACAGGGCCCTAAGGGCTACACCTTC
cdr3_aa: CATSRRQGPKGYTF

d_call: .
clone_size: .
j_call: TRBJ1-3
v_call: TRBV19
cdr3_nt: TGTGCCAGTAGTATCTTCCCAACGGGGGCTGGAAACACCATATATTTT
cdr3_aa: CASSIFPTGAGNTIYF

d_call: TRBD2
clone_size: .
j_call: TRBJ2-5
v_call: TRBV2
cdr3_nt: TGTGCCAGCAGTGAGGAGCGGGGGGGCATCGGGACCCAGTACTTC
cdr3_aa: CASSEERGGIGTQYF

d_call: TRBD1
clone_size: .
j_call: TRBJ1-2
v_call: TRBV18
cdr3_nt: TGTGCCAGCTCACTGGGACAGGCCTATGGCTACACCTTC
cdr3_aa: CASSLGQAYGYTF

d_call: TRBD1
clone_size: .
j_call: TRBJ1-2
v_call: TRBV27
cdr3_nt: TGTGCCAGCAGTTTCCGTGTAGGACAGGGGAACTATGGCTACACCTTC
cdr3_aa: CASSFRVGQGNYGYTF

d_call: TRBD1
clone_size: .
j_call: TRBJ2-4
v_call: TRBV6-1
cdr3_nt: TGTGCCAGCAGTGAACAATGGACAGGGGGCGCCAAAAACATTCAGTACTTC
cdr3_aa: CASSEQWTGGAKNIQYF

d_call: TRBD1
clone_size: .
j_call: TRBJ2-6
v_call: TRBV19
cdr3_nt: TGTGCCAGTAGTGGGACAGCTGGGGCCAACGTCCTGACTTTC
cdr3_aa: CASSGTAGANVLTF

d_call: .
clone_size: .
j_call: TRBJ1-1
v_call: TRBV3-1/TRBV3-2
cdr3_nt: TGTGCCAGCAGCCAAGGGACAAACACTGAAGCTTTCTTT
cdr3_aa: CASSQGTNTEAFF

d_call: .
clone_size: .
j_call: TRBJ2-7
v_call: TRBV6-5
cdr3_nt: TGTGCCAGCAGCTCCTTAAAACTGGAGCAGTACTTC
cdr3_aa: CASSSLKLEQYF

d_call: .
clone_size: .
j_call: TRBJ1-2
v_call: TRBV6-6
cdr3_nt: TGTGCCAGCAGTTACACGTCGGAGTATGGCTACACCTTC
cdr3_aa: CASSYTSEYGYTF

d_call: .
clone_size: .
j_call: TRBJ1-1
v_call: TRBV7-8
cdr3_nt: TGTGCCAGCAGCCCTGTCGGGGGGCAAGCTTTCTTT
cdr3_aa: CASSPVGGQAFF

d_call: TRBD1
clone_size: few
j_call: TRBJ1-5
v_call: TRBV30
cdr3_nt: TGTGCCTGGAGCCTAAGGACAGGGCGGGGTCAGCCCCAGCATTTT
cdr3_aa: CAWSLRTGRGQPQHF

d_call: .
clone_size: .
j_call: TRBJ2-7
v_call: TRBV5-6
cdr3_nt: TGTGCCAGCAGCTTGGGTTCGGGAGTAGTCTACGAGCAGTACTTC
cdr3_aa: CASSLGSGVVYEQYF

d_call: .
clone_size: .
j_call: TRBJ2-2
v_call: TRBV5-1
cdr3_nt: TGCGCCAGCAGCCTGGACGGCGGGGCTTCTTACACCGCCGGGGAGCTGTTTTTT
cdr3_aa: CASSLDGGASYTAGELFF

d_call: .
clone_size: .
j_call: TRBJ1-6
v_call: TRBV28
cdr3_nt: TGTGCCAGCAGCCGCCGCAGGGATAATTCACCCCTCCACTTT
cdr3_aa: CASSRRRDNSPLHF

d_call: .
clone_size: .
j_call: TRBJ2-7
v_call: TRBV6-5
cdr3_nt: TGTGCCAGCCGGGGTAGCGTACGCGAGCAGTACTTC
cdr3_aa: CASRGSVREQYF

d_call: TRBD1
clone_size: .
j_call: TRBJ1-5
v_call: TRBV2
cdr3_nt: TGTGCCAGCAGTACCGGGACAGGAGGCAATCAGCCCCAGCATTTT
cdr3_aa: CASSTGTGGNQPQHF

d_call: .
clone_size: .
j_call: TRBJ1-4
v_call: TRBV12-3/TRBV12-4
cdr3_nt: TGTGCCAGCAGTCCTATAAGGGGGGAAAAACTGTTTTTT
cdr3_aa: CASSPIRGEKLFF